This TCR beta chain comes out of a study of lymphopenia after photon versus proton radiotherapy. Study results and limitations: Proton therapy kept repertoires fairly stable, unlike photons, which gained effector/memory cells.

CDR3 length: 15 residues. Germline V gene data show CDR1 as SGDLS and CDR2 as YYNGEE. Trimming removed 4 bases from V and 1 base from J; junction bases left unmatched: 2. Repertoires were generated with immunoSEQ multiplex PCR, while TCRdb's copy carries only in-frame clones and drops some. The sample holds approximately 25,000 clones; roughly 82% are singletons and the top ten take around 20%. Details on this clone: The antigen remains undetermined.

Sequencing used peripheral blood, obtained from a patient treated with proton-based radiotherapy. The chain joins TRBV9 to TRBJ2-1, with 10 bases that match TRBD2. The clonotype originates from a woman in her 70s with pancreatic cancer. CDR3 DNA: TGTGCCAGCAGCCCTAGCGGGAGTTCCTACAATGAGCAGTTCTTC. It is translated as CASSPSGSSYNEQFF.